This record looks at one T cell receptor beta chain sequence and its context. Its antigen remains unidentified. The record has no base qualities; no much larger clone is one base away. The immunoSEQ assay at survey resolution was applied to genomic DNA for sequencing of TCRbeta rearrangements. As for how the authors treated the data: In the TCR sequencing data, the lowest productive clonotype frequency that could be detected was 2.59 x 10-5. Only productive TCRbeta rearrangements, meaning sequences that were complete and in-frame, were kept for the analyses. Clonality for each sample was calculated as Simpson clonality in the immunoSEQ Analyzer version 3.0. Clones were grouped by frequency into very rare, small, medium, large (1-20%) or hyperexpanded (>20%) categories. OLGA 1.2.3 estimated generation probabilities, VDJtools produced V-gene circos plots, VDJdb was queried for specificities, and GLIPH identified CDR3 motifs. TCRdb provides this immuneACCESS table in a form limited to in-frame rearrangements. Some clones are lacking; in checked studies, under half of them reflect an unresolved V gene, and why the rest are absent is not known. The V and J calls and clone size come from that table; D and trimming were worked out from the DNA. For this sample there are fewer than 35,000 clones; approximately 71% appear just once. Of the sample, roughly 0.43% falls within the top ten clones.

The data originate from a study of STAT5B mutations in CD4+ large granular lymphocyte leukemia (dated by TCRdb to between 2021 and 2022). At the level of the whole study: Among healthy controls, the CDR3 'QG' motif was associated with a particular HLA allele. The purity of purified fractions was confirmed by flow cytometry on FACSCanto II or FACSVerse to exceed 95% among lymphocytes. The study compared the TCRbeta repertoires of patients with CD4+ T-cell large granular lymphocyte leukemia against those of healthy blood donors. Points the paper makes about the study in general: The data were not HLA-matched, and the higher clonality in CD4+ T-LGLL than in CD8+ T-LGLL could be due to the relatively small sample size. TRBV06-family usage was enriched among the top patient clones (8/27) compared with healthy controls (2/35). Greater clonality appeared to be present in CD4-sorted patient repertoires than in healthy CD4+ repertoires, and the difference was retained after the putative leukemic clones were removed. Main leukemic clonotypes were private to each patient, although less than 30% of the main leukemic clonotypes were found at low frequency in the non-leukemic repertoires of other patients.

Healthy controls were roughly 40 blood donors whose buffy coats came from the Finnish Red Cross blood service. All TCR-sequenced material derived from peripheral blood: patient blood samples and healthy donor buffy coats. Ficoll-Hypaque gradient centrifugation was used to isolate peripheral blood mononuclear cells. Magnetic purification was used to isolate CD4+ cells from the buffy coats of the healthy controls. Genomic DNA was extracted using the Gentra Puregene Cell and Tissue kit, and a Qubit 2.0 fluorometer was used to quantify it. CDR1 SGHDN and CDR2 FVKESK were looked up in the germline V gene. The CDR3 starts with the cysteine, ends with the phenylalanine, and has 16 residues. Of the read, only the CDR3 DNA is kept; its 48 bases are in frame from base 1. V loses 0 bases, J loses 1 base, and the germline ends lie 10 bases apart.

Sample: CD4+ T cells from blood buffy coats. The chain was built from TRBV14 and TRBJ1-3, and the D gene may be TRBD1, 6 bases matching. The clonotype comes from a human donor in good health. The nucleotides are TGTGCCAGCAGCCAAGATCCCACAGGGTCTGGAAACACCATATATTTT. Translated, this is CASSQDPTGSGNTIYF.